The 25 T cell receptor beta chains below were found in one sample sequenced in a study of CD8+ T cells in alopecia areata (dated by TCRdb to about 2018). The method behind the library was the immunoSEQ multiplex PCR assay. RNA was extracted from all samples and reverse transcribed into cDNA as template for TCR sequencing. Drawn from immuneACCESS, this table holds only the in-frame rearrangements with V and J called that TCRdb kept. Clones are partly lost; checked studies trace under half to an unresolved V gene and leave the rest unexplained. The sample contains 200,000 to 250,000 clones, 64% of them found a single time. The biggest ten clones account for more than 3.5% of the sample. The time point label, read with the paper, signifies: more than 3 weeks on oral tofacitinib. The sample's treatment or condition label is to be understood as: oral pan-JAK inhibitor, 5-10 mg twice daily. Sequencing was performed on CD4+ T cells sorted from blood, taken at week 4, from a patient treated with tofacitinib. These receptors originate from a human donor with alopecia areata.

The chain couples TRBV5-1 to TRBJ2-1; the D gene is possibly TRBD2 (5 bases). From germline, CDR1 is SGHRS and CDR2 YFSETQ. Deletions cut 3 bases from V and 8 bases from J, with 15 bases between. The CDR3 runs to 14 residues. CDR3 nucleotide sequence: TGCGCCAGCAGCTCCGGGCCGGCGGGCGATGAGCAGTTCTTC. This encodes CASSSGPAGDEQFF.

The chain links TRBV1 to TRBJ2-7; the D segment call TRBD1 is taken from the table without a DNA check. TRBV1 is an annotated pseudogene. The CDR3 sequence is 18 residues long. DNA of the CDR3: TGCACCAGCAGCCCCTGCGCCAGGGTACAGCGATTGACCTACGAGCAGTACTTC. Translating gives CTSSPCARVQRLTYEQYF.

Written as DNA, the CDR3 is TGTGCCAGCAGTTACTCGTATCCGGTCGGGGAGCTGTTTTTT. As protein: CASSYSYPVGELFF. The chain is built from TRBV6-5 and TRBJ2-2, with unresolved D. Between the trimmed V and J ends, which lost 0 bases and 7 bases, there was a span of 9 bases. Germline values: CDR1 MNHEY, CDR2 SVGAGI. The CDR3 is 14 amino acids.

The rearrangement uses TRBV18 and TRBJ2-1; TRBD1 matches 8 bases. Germline V CDR1 and CDR2: KGHSH, LQKENI. V was clipped by 5 bases and J by 7 bases; unmatched bases: 13. The CDR3 contains 16 residues. CDR3 nucleotides: TGTGCCAGCTCAGCGATGCTGGACAGGGCTGGGAATGAGCAGTTCTTC. Translation gives CASSAMLDRAGNEQFF. Looking up the rest from reference TRBV18 and TRBJ2-1 gives the full variable domain: NAGVMQNPRHLVRRRGQEARLRCSPMKGHSHVYWYRQLPEEGLKFMVYLQKENIIDESGMPKERFSAEFPKEGPSILRIQQVVRGDSAAYFCASSAMLDRAGNEQFFGPGTRLTVL.

The chain recombines TRBV5-1 with TRBJ2-3, with D possibly called TRBD1 or TRBD2 (5 bases each). The V gene lost 0 bases and the J gene lost 9 bases, with 26 bases spanning the gap. The germline V gene has CDR1 SGHRS and CDR2 YFSETQ. This CDR3 comprises 18 residues. The CDR3 DNA reads TGCGCCAGCAGCTTGGCTCTAAGGACTCTAGCCTTCGCAGGGACGCAGTATTTT. The encoded protein is CASSLALRTLAFAGTQYF.

The chain links TRBV9 to TRBJ2-7, with TRBD2 matching 12 bases. The CDR3 consists of 15 residues. The trim removed 4 bases at V and 4 bases at J, leaving 6 bases unmatched. Per germline, CDR1 SGDLS and CDR2 YYNGEE. As DNA, the CDR3 is TGTGCCAGCAGCCCCCGGACTAGCGGGGCTTACGAGCAGTACTTC. It encodes CASSPRTSGAYEQYF. The full variable domain, its missing parts supplied by reference TRBV9 and TRBJ2-7, is DSGVTQTPKHLITATGQRVTLRCSPRSGDLSVYWYQQSLDQGLQFLIQYYNGEERAKGNILERFSAQQFPDLHSELNLSSLELGDSALYFCASSPRTSGAYEQYFGPGTRLTVT.

The chain employs TRBV30 and TRBJ2-3; 10 nucleotides align to TRBD2. Germline CDR1 is GTSNPN and CDR2 is SVGIG (reference sequence). The CDR3 loop spans 16 amino acids. Germline trimming cut 0 bases from V and 2 bases from J; bases unmatched to any gene: 5. CDR3 sequence (DNA): TGTGCCTGGAGTGTACCTAGCGGGGGTCTCACAGATACGCAGTATTTT. This sequence encodes CAWSVPSGGLTDTQYF.

This clone was detected only once. This rearrangement joins TRBV5-5 to TRBJ2-6; maybe TRBD1 (6 bases). CDR3 length: 18 residues. With 0 bases removed from V and 0 bases from J, the gap between germline ends came to 13 bases. The germline V gene has CDR1 SGHKS and CDR2 YYEKEE (reference sequence). The CDR3 coding sequence is TGTGCCAGCAGCTTGGACACGGGACACCGCTCTGGGGCCAACGTCCTGACTTTC. This codes for CASSLDTGHRSGANVLTF.

The chain employs TRBV15 and TRBJ1-2; D not certain. V was shortened by 4 bases and J by 8 bases, with 14 bases between the two germline ends. Germline lookup yields CDR1 LNHNV and CDR2 YYDKDF (reference sequence). CDR3 size: 13 residues. CDR3 nucleotide sequence: TGTGCCACCAGCAAGGAAGTAGGATACGGCTACACCTTC. Translated, it gives CATSKEVGYGYTF.

About this clone: Sequence at one end of the junction differs from germline and may be a read error. The V call is TRBV30, the J call TRBJ2-7; D might be TRBD1 or TRBD2, each matching 5 bases. Germline V gives CDR1 GTSNPN, CDR2 SVGIG (reference sequence). The CDR3 sequence is 11 residues long. CDR3: CAWSVLGTPSF. The CDR3 bases are TGTGCCTGGAGTGTACTAGGGACCCCTTCCTTC.

V gene TRBV6-5 combines with J gene TRBJ1-6; weak D call: TRBD1 (6 bases). Germline CDR1 and CDR2: MNHEY and SVGAGI. The CDR3 sequence is 15 residues long. V was pared by 6 bases and J by 6 bases, with 15 bases between. CDR3 sequence reads: CASSEQGLSNSPLHF. The CDR3 DNA is TGTGCCAGCAGCGAACAGGGCCTGAGTAATTCACCCCTCCACTTT.

The chain carries TRBV5-5 and TRBJ1-2, with a possible D match to TRBD1 (6 bases). CDR1 and CDR2 from the germline V gene are SGHKS and YYEKEE (reference sequence). This CDR3 is 15 amino acids long. Trimming took off 1 base at V and 8 bases at J, with 18 bases between the two ends. CDR3 residues: CASSLSPGVDQGYTF. CDR3 nucleotide sequence: TGTGCCAGCAGCTTGTCCCCAGGGGTTGACCAGGGCTACACCTTC.

This clone was seen many times. J is TRBJ2-1 and V is TRBV7-2; 10 nucleotides align to TRBD2. The V gene's germline CDR1 is SGHTA and CDR2 FQGNSA. J was trimmed by 6 bases and V by 2 bases; bases with no gene match: 13. This CDR3 is built from 18 residues. The CDR3 region is CASSLTRASGGGGNEQFF. The CDR3 DNA is TGTGCCAGCAGCTTAACTCGTGCTAGCGGGGGAGGAGGCAATGAGCAGTTCTTC.

J is TRBJ1-6 and V is TRBV4-3; TRBD1 might be the D (5 bases). V dropped 4 bases and J dropped 9 bases, with 16 bases sitting between them. The CDR3 is 15 residues long. CDR1 is LGHNA and CDR2 is YSLEER in the germline V gene. The CDR3 reads CASSRRRGLGSPLHF. Here the CDR3 DNA reads TGCGCCAGCAGCCGAAGGAGGGGATTAGGTTCACCCCTCCACTTT.

V is TRBV4-2 and J is TRBJ2-6; 8 nucleotides match TRBD1. Trimming cost V 4 bases and J 4 bases; bases outside gene matches: 9. The CDR3 extends over 17 amino acids. The germline CDR1 and CDR2 sequences are LGHNA and YNFKEQ. The CDR3 loop reads CASSRGQGASGANVLTF. The CDR3 nucleotides read TGTGCCAGCAGCCGCGGGCAGGGGGCTTCAGGGGCCAACGTCCTGACTTTC.

The table lists this clone with a few counts. The rearrangement joins TRBV7-2 to TRBJ1-2; D not certain. This CDR3 has 12 residues. Trimming shortened V by 3 bases and J by 7 bases, and 9 bases separated the two germline ends. The germline V gene has CDR1 SGHTA and CDR2 FQGNSA. The CDR3: CASSFSDGGYTF. DNA of the CDR3: TGTGCCAGCAGCTTTAGCGATGGTGGCTACACCTTC.

The chain employs TRBV2 and TRBJ2-7; 7 nucleotides agree with TRBD1. V was clipped by 5 bases and J by 3 bases; unmatched bases: 4. This CDR3 has 13 amino acids. Germline V gives CDR1 SNHLY, CDR2 FYNNEI. The CDR3 region has the DNA TGTGCCAGCAGTCTGCAGGGGGTCTACGAGCAGTACTTC. This codes for CASSLQGVYEQYF.

The J gene is TRBJ1-1, the V gene TRBV15; D unresolved. The germline CDR1 and CDR2 sequences are LNHNV and YYDKDF (reference sequence). This CDR3 has 12 amino acids. V lost 0 bases and J 5 bases, leaving 4 bases between the germline ends. The CDR3: CATSRDSTEAFF. CDR3 coding DNA: TGTGCCACCAGCAGAGATTCGACTGAAGCTTTCTTT.

In its sample, this clone was seen once. The chain has TRBV5-6 and TRBJ2-5; 7 nucleotides align to TRBD2. This CDR3 is 13 amino acids long. Germline V gives CDR1 SGHDT, CDR2 YYEEEE. V lost 2 bases and J lost 4; bases outside the gene matches: 2. This chain's CDR3 is CASSFGGGETQYF. CDR3 bases: TGTGCCAGCAGCTTCGGCGGGGGAGAGACCCAGTACTTC.

This chain uses TRBV4-3 with TRBJ1-1; no firm D call. This CDR3 comprises 14 residues. Germline V gene lookup returns CDR1 LGHNA and CDR2 YSLEER. Trimming took off 6 bases at V and 4 bases at J, with 15 bases between the two ends. CDR3 in DNA: TGCGCCAGCAGTTACACGCGGGAAGGCACTGAAGCTTTCTTT. This encodes CASSYTREGTEAFF.

Regarding this clone: A junction end diverges from the germline sequence, so it may reflect a read error. The chain links TRBV4-3 to TRBJ2-7, with 7 bases lining up with TRBD2. Germline assignment: CDR1 LGHNA and CDR2 YSLEER. The length of the CDR3 is 15 residues. The DNA of the CDR3 is TGCACCAGCAGCCAAGGGCGGGGCGGGGGCTACGAGCAGTACTTC. This gives the protein CTSSQGRGGGYEQYF.

The chain carries TRBV6-5 and TRBJ1-1; D unresolved. V lost 0 bases and J lost 7, with 9 bases in between. The CDR3 covers 13 residues. Per germline, CDR1 MNHEY and CDR2 SVGAGI. The CDR3 sequence: CASSYSHGSEAFF. As DNA, the CDR3 is TGTGCCAGCAGTTACTCGCATGGGAGTGAAGCTTTCTTT.

Worth noting for this clone: Other DNA sequences from this sample encode an identical CDR3 as well. The chain has TRBV20-1 and TRBJ2-5; D is ambiguous. V was cut by 3 bases and J by 1 base, with 0 bases left in between. CDR3 size: 10 residues. Germline CDR1 reads DFQATT; CDR2 reads SNEGSKA (reference sequence). The CDR3 spells CSASQETQYF. CDR3 in DNA: TGCAGTGCTAGCCAAGAGACCCAGTACTTC.

The gene calls are TRBV13 and TRBJ1-6; TRBD1 aligns across 11 bases. CDR1 is PRHDT and CDR2 is FYEKMQ in the germline V gene (reference sequence). The CDR3 has 17 residues. The V gene end was trimmed by 0 bases and the J gene end by 14 bases; junction bases not matched to a gene: 12. The CDR3 reads CASSLGGQGVAVGALHF. In nucleotides, the CDR3 is TGTGCCAGCAGCTTAGGGGGACAGGGGGTAGCCGTTGGGGCCCTCCACTTT. Supplemented by reference TRBV13 and TRBJ1-6, the full variable domain reads AAGVIQSPRHLIKEKRETATLKCYPIPRHDTVYWYQQGPGQDPQFLISFYEKMQSDKGSIPDRFSAQQFSDYHSELNMSSLELGDSALYFCASSLGGQGVAVGALHFGNGTRLTVT.

The V and J genes are TRBV7-2 and TRBJ2-5; D call uncertain. This CDR3 comprises 14 residues. The germline V and J ends were trimmed by 6 bases and 5 bases, with 16 bases remaining between them. Looked up from germline, CDR1 is SGHTA and CDR2 is FQGNSA. The CDR3 loop reads CASSYNGHGETQYF. Written as DNA, the CDR3 is TGTGCCAGCAGTTATAACGGTCACGGGGAGACCCAGTACTTC.